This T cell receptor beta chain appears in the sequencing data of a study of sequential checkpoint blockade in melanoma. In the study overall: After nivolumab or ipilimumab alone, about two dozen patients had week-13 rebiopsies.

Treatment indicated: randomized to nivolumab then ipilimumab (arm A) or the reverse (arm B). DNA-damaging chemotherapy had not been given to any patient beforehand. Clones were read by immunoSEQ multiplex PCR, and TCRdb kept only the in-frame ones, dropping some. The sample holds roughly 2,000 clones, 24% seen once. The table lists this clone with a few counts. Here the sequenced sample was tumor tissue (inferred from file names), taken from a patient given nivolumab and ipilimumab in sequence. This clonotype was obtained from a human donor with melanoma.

CDR3 nucleotide sequence: TGTGCCAGTAGTGACCGGGATATAGGGGAAAAACTGTTTTTT. Protein: CASSDRDIGEKLFF. The chain combines TRBV19 with TRBJ1-4; D unclear. The CDR3 spans 14 residues. The germline gives CDR1 LNHDA, CDR2 SQIVND (reference sequence). V dropped 5 bases and J dropped 8 bases, with 15 bases sitting between them.